The 28 T cell receptor beta chains below were found in one sample sequenced in a study of blood T cell repertoires in COVID-19 (dated by TCRdb to the early 2020s). The library was produced with the immunoSEQ multiplex PCR assay. This immuneACCESS table, as held by TCRdb, lists in-frame sequences with V and J called but not all clones. Of the missing ones, under half trace to an unresolved V gene in checked studies; the others have no known cause. The sample contains 250,000 to 300,000 clones, approximately 90% of them found a single time. In total, the top ten clones hold about 1.1% of the sample. Sample: PBMCs or T cells enriched from blood (not recorded which). The receptors come from a woman in her 30s who had recovered from COVID-19.

This chain uses TRBV14 with TRBJ1-5, with no clear D. V shed 1 base and J shed 1 base, with 2 bases lying between them. The CDR3 runs to 13 residues. Germline assignment: CDR1 SGHDN and CDR2 FVKESK. The CDR3 sequence is CASSQVSNQPQHF. CDR3 nucleotide sequence: TGTGCCAGCAGCCAAGTAAGCAATCAGCCCCAGCATTTT.

This rearrangement joins TRBV5-1 to TRBJ1-4; 7 nucleotides line up with TRBD1. The CDR3 is 14 amino acids. Germline V gene data show CDR1 as SGHRS and CDR2 as YFSETQ. The V gene end was trimmed by 4 bases and the J gene end by 8 bases; junction bases not matched to a gene: 8. The CDR3, as DNA: TGCGCCAGCAGCCCACGACAGGGTGGAGAAAAACTGTTTTTT. Translating it yields CASSPRQGGEKLFF.

V gene TRBV7-9 combines with J gene TRBJ2-1; the match to TRBD1 covers 9 bases. Germline V CDR1 and CDR2: SEHNR, FQNEAQ (reference sequence). Trimming removed 5 bases from V and 8 bases from J; junction bases left unmatched: 7. The CDR3 length is 14 residues. CDR3 nucleotide sequence: TGTGCCAGCAGCCTACCGGGACAGGGACATGAGCAGTTCTTC. It translates to CASSLPGQGHEQFF.

The genes are TRBV4-2 and TRBJ2-2, with TRBD1 identical over 8 bases. CDR1 is LGHNA, CDR2 YNFKEQ, per germline. The length of the CDR3 is 17 residues. Germline trimming cut 0 bases from V and 0 bases from J; bases unmatched to any gene: 3. Written as DNA, the CDR3 is TGTGCCAGCAGCCAAGAGATGGGACAGGCGAACACCGGGGAGCTGTTTTTT. Amino acid sequence: CASSQEMGQANTGELFF.

The chain couples TRBV6-8 to TRBJ2-7; D perhaps matches TRBD1 (6 bases). The CDR3 sequence is 15 residues long. Trimming left V 5 bases short and J 2 bases short, with 16 bases between. From germline, CDR1 is MNHGY and CDR2 SAAAGT. CDR3 nucleotide sequence: TGTGCCAGCAGTGCCGACAGGTCCCCTCCCTACGAGCAGTACTTC. Amino acids: CASSADRSPPYEQYF.

This clone is a singleton in its sample. The J gene is TRBJ1-2, the V gene TRBV29-1; D is unresolved. The CDR3 runs to 13 residues. Trimming left V 0 bases short and J 4 bases short, with 9 bases between. Germline V gene lookup returns CDR1 SQVTM and CDR2 ANQGSEA. The DNA for the CDR3 is TGCAGCGTTGAAGATCACGGAGGCTATGGCTACACCTTC. As protein: CSVEDHGGYGYTF.

The chain links TRBV23-1 to TRBJ2-7; D unresolved. TRBV23-1 is designated an ORF whose function remains uncertain. The CDR3 loop spans 16 amino acids. The V end lost 1 base, the J end lost 2 bases, and 15 bases lay between the germline ends. DNA for the CDR3: TGCGCCAGCAGTCAATTAATAGGAGTTTCAACCTACGAGCAGTACTTC. Protein: CASSQLIGVSTYEQYF.

V is TRBV28 and J is TRBJ1-5; 12 bases are shared with TRBD1. The germline V gene has CDR1 MDHEN and CDR2 SYDVKM. V dropped 3 bases and J dropped 4; count of bases not matched to a gene: 4. This CDR3 has 16 amino acids. CDR3 nucleotides: TGTGCCAGCAGTTTCCCGGGACAGGGGGCAAATCAGCCCCAGCATTTT. Its translation: CASSFPGQGANQPQHF. Variable domain in full (rest from reference TRBV28 and TRBJ1-5): DVKVTQSSRYLVKRTGEKVFLECVQDMDHENMFWYRQDPGLGLRLIYFSYDVKMKEKGDIPEGYSVSREKKERFSLILESASTNQTSMYLCASSFPGQGANQPQHFGDGTRLSIL.

This chain connects TRBV19 to TRBJ2-1; D perhaps matches TRBD1 (5 bases). Germline CDR1 and CDR2: LNHDA and SQIVND (reference sequence). The CDR3 is made up of 14 amino acids. Trimming took off 5 bases at V and 6 bases at J, with 14 bases between the two ends. The CDR3 loop reads CASSETALGNEQFF. For the CDR3, the DNA is TGTGCCAGTAGTGAGACAGCCCTGGGCAATGAGCAGTTCTTC.

V is TRBV18 and J is TRBJ1-1; no firm D call. CDR1 is KGHSH, CDR2 LQKENI, per germline. This CDR3 is built from 14 residues. V lost 3 bases and J 8 bases, leaving 16 bases between the germline ends. The CDR3 here is CASSPLRETQEAFF. The DNA of the CDR3 is TGTGCCAGCTCACCCCTGAGGGAGACCCAGGAAGCTTTCTTT.

This clone showed up just once. The chain employs TRBV27 and TRBJ2-1; tentatively, D is TRBD2 (5 bases). This CDR3 contains 13 residues. The germline CDR1 and CDR2 sequences are MNHEY and SMNVEV (reference sequence). V was shortened by 2 bases and J by 8 bases, with 10 bases between the two germline ends. In DNA form, the CDR3 reads TGTGCCAGCAGTTTAGGGCTAGCTTATGAGCAGTTCTTC. This translates into CASSLGLAYEQFF.

J is TRBJ1-5 and V is TRBV27, with D possibly matching TRBD1 (6 bases). The germline V and J ends were trimmed by 5 bases and 0 bases, with 14 bases remaining between them. This CDR3 has 16 residues. Germline CDR1 and CDR2: MNHEY and SMNVEV (reference sequence). As DNA, the CDR3 is TGTGCCAGCAGTCTCCGGACAGATTATAGCAATCAGCCCCAGCATTTT. Its protein product is CASSLRTDYSNQPQHF.

The V call is TRBV3-1 (or the pseudogene TRBV3-2), the J call TRBJ2-5; TRBD2 matches at 8 bases. CDR3 length: 18 amino acids. The junction had 12 bases not matched to a gene; V was cut back by 2 bases and J by 1 base. Germline V gene sequence: CDR1 LGHDT, CDR2 YNNKEL (reference sequence). The CDR3 here is CASSQRPPAGVGQETQYF. As DNA, the CDR3 is TGTGCCAGCAGCCAAAGACCCCCAGCGGGAGTGGGCCAAGAGACCCAGTACTTC.

The chain is built from TRBV4-2 and TRBJ2-7; 7 positions match TRBD2. The germline gives CDR1 LGHNA, CDR2 YNFKEQ. V trimming: 4 bases; J trimming: 2 bases; junction bases outside the gene matches: 8. This CDR3 comprises 15 residues. The CDR3 sequence is CASSPSEAGTYEQYF. CDR3 coding DNA: TGTGCCAGCAGCCCCTCAGAAGCGGGGACCTACGAGCAGTACTTC.

This chain uses TRBV19 with TRBJ2-1, with D perhaps matching TRBD1 (5 bases). Deletions cut 3 bases from V and 5 bases from J, with 11 bases between. Germline assignment: CDR1 LNHDA and CDR2 SQIVND (reference sequence). The CDR3 runs 14 residues. The CDR3 loop is CASSMVRQNNEQFF. The CDR3 DNA is TGTGCCAGTAGTATGGTCCGACAGAACAATGAGCAGTTCTTC.

This clone showed up just a few times. This rearrangement joins TRBV27 to TRBJ2-1; TRBD2 matches 9 bases. The CDR3 is 16 residues long. V shed 3 bases, J shed 8 bases, and the junction held 11 bases outside the gene matches. Germline-derived CDR1 and CDR2 are MNHEY and SMNVEV (reference sequence). CDR3 region: CASSFIGLAGMDEQFF. The CDR3 DNA reads as TGTGCCAGCAGTTTTATAGGGCTAGCGGGGATGGATGAGCAGTTCTTC.

The chain joins TRBV28 to TRBJ2-3; 7 nucleotides match TRBD2. The germline V gene has CDR1 MDHEN and CDR2 SYDVKM. The CDR3 length is 14 residues. Unmatched junction bases numbered 4, after V lost 3 bases and J lost 4 bases. CDR3 DNA sequence: TGTGCCAGCAGTTTTGGGGGGGGAGCAGATACGCAGTATTTT. It encodes CASSFGGGADTQYF.

The rearrangement links TRBV15 to TRBJ1-5; D unclear. Trimming left V 0 bases short and J 4 bases short, with 10 bases between. Germline CDR1 reads LNHNV; CDR2 reads YYDKDF (reference sequence). The CDR3 has 15 amino acids. The CDR3: CATSRDYNGNQPQHF. DNA for the CDR3: TGTGCCACCAGCAGAGATTACAACGGGAATCAGCCCCAGCATTTT.

The V call is TRBV5-1, the J call TRBJ2-3, with 10 bases aligning to TRBD1. V was clipped by 4 bases and J by 4 bases; unmatched bases: 3. Germline CDR1 and CDR2: SGHRS and YFSETQ. This CDR3 comprises 14 residues. CDR3 residues: CASSIGTGADTQYF. Written as DNA, the CDR3 is TGCGCCAGCAGCATAGGGACAGGGGCAGATACGCAGTATTTT.

This clone was seen once. The rearrangement links TRBV4-2 to TRBJ1-2; perhaps TRBD1 as D (6 bases). The V and J ends lost 2 bases and 4 bases respectively, with 14 bases between them. Germline V gene lookup returns CDR1 LGHNA and CDR2 YNFKEQ. CDR3 length: 15 amino acids. This chain's CDR3 is CASSQLQGGGYGYTF. CDR3 coding DNA: TGTGCCAGCAGCCAACTACAGGGTGGGGGCTATGGCTACACCTTC.

The rearrangement links TRBV5-1 to TRBJ2-3; D may be TRBD2 (6 bases). Germline V lookup: CDR1 SGHRS, CDR2 YFSETQ. Trimming stripped 5 bases from V and 2 bases from J, with 15 bases between. The CDR3 length is 15 residues. This chain's CDR3 is CASSPTGLLTDTQYF. The CDR3 DNA reads as TGCGCCAGCAGTCCAACTGGACTACTCACAGATACGCAGTATTTT. The full variable domain, with the rest looked up from reference TRBV5-1 and TRBJ2-3, is KAGVTQTPRYLIKTRGQQVTLSCSPISGHRSVSWYQQTPGQGLQFLFEYFSETQRNKGNFPGRFSGRQFSNSRSEMNVSTLELGDSALYLCASSPTGLLTDTQYFGPGTRLTVL.

The chain carries TRBV12-3 or TRBV12-4 and TRBJ2-7; tentative D call: TRBD1 (5 bases). Trimming removed 6 bases from V and 3 bases from J, with 12 bases in between. There are 13 residues in the CDR3. CDR3 DNA: TGTGCCAGCAGCCAGACCAGGGACTACGAGCAGTACTTC. Its protein product is CASSQTRDYEQYF.

This chain joins TRBV6-4 and TRBJ2-2; D uncertain. Germline-derived CDR1 and CDR2 are MRHNA and SNTAGT. V lost 4 bases and J lost 5, with 8 bases in between. There are 13 residues in the CDR3. CDR3 DNA sequence: TGTGCCAGCAGTGCCTCGGAGACCGGGGAGCTGTTTTTT. It codes for CASSASETGELFF.

The table lists this clone with a count of one. The rearrangement joins TRBV7-2 to TRBJ1-3, with D possibly TRBD1 on 6 matching bases. The V end was cut by 1 base, the J end by 0 bases, with 10 bases between. The CDR3 runs to 16 residues. Per the germline V gene, CDR1 is SGHTA and CDR2 is FQGNSA. In DNA form, the CDR3 reads TGTGCCAGCAGCTTAGTACCCAGGGGCTCTGGAAACACCATATATTTT. It is translated as CASSLVPRGSGNTIYF.

This chain joins TRBV10-3 and TRBJ1-3; 7 bases are shared with TRBD1. After removal of 6 bases from V and 0 bases from J, the junction contained 11 bases not matched to a gene. In germline, CDR1 is ENHRY, CDR2 SYGVKD. CDR3 length: 17 residues. This chain's CDR3 is CAISSDRRASSGNTIYF. The CDR3 bases are TGTGCCATCAGCTCGGACAGGCGAGCCAGCTCTGGAAACACCATATATTTT.

The gene calls are TRBV28 and TRBJ1-1; 7 positions agree with TRBD1. V lost 3 bases and J lost 5; bases outside the gene matches: 3. The germline V gene has CDR1 MDHEN and CDR2 SYDVKM. The CDR3 has 13 amino acids. This chain's CDR3 is CASSLTQGTEAFF. CDR3 coding DNA: TGTGCCAGCAGTTTGACACAGGGGACTGAAGCTTTCTTT.

By share of the sample, this clone is medium-sized. V is TRBV5-4 and J is TRBJ1-2; 9 nucleotides agree with TRBD1. The CDR3 loop spans 14 amino acids. J lost 4 bases, V lost 5 bases, and 6 bases had no gene match. Germline V gives CDR1 SGHNT, CDR2 YYREEE (reference sequence). The CDR3 sequence is CASRFGQGLYGYTF. The CDR3 nucleotides are TGTGCCAGCAGATTCGGACAGGGGCTCTATGGCTACACCTTC. The full variable domain, completed using reference TRBV5-4 and TRBJ1-2, is ETGVTQSPTHLIKTRGQQVTLRCSSQSGHNTVSWYQQALGQGPQFIFQYYREEENGRGNFPPRFSGLQFPNYSSELNVNALELDDSALYLCASRFGQGLYGYTFGSGTRLTVV.

The genes are TRBV7-8 and TRBJ1-5; D remains ambiguous. The V and J ends lost 3 bases and 3 bases respectively, with 9 bases between them. Germline-derived CDR1 and CDR2 are SGHVS and FQNEAQ. The CDR3 extends over 14 amino acids. The CDR3 region is CASSLRGSNQPQHF. The DNA of the CDR3 is TGTGCCAGCAGCTTGCGGGGTTCCAATCAGCCCCAGCATTTT. Filled out from reference TRBV7-8 and TRBJ1-5, the complete variable domain reads GAGVSQSPRYKVAKRGQDVALRCDPISGHVSLFWYQQALGQGPEFLTYFQNEAQLDKSGLPSDRFFAERPEGSVSTLKIQRTQQEDSAVYLCASSLRGSNQPQHFGDGTRLSIL.